This T cell receptor (beta chain) appears in the sequencing data of a study of Ad26.COV2.S vaccination and SARS-CoV-2 variants. Turning to this clone: Its antigen remains unidentified.

Study-level points and caveats: Spike-specific TCR breadth ran higher among vaccine recipients than placebo recipients. Measurements of TCR breadth and depth may have given underestimates of the total T cell responses. With respect to non-spike TCR breadth, vaccine and placebo recipients were similar.

Using immunoSEQ multiplex PCR, the repertoire was profiled, and TCRdb retains in-frame clones only, with some absent. This sample has around 100,000 clones, with roughly 84% found just once. Germline V gene sequence: CDR1 SGHAT, CDR2 FQNNGV. This CDR3 comprises 17 residues. V lost 7 bases, J lost 7 bases, and 11 bases stayed unmatched. This TCR was sampled from a human donor who had recovered from COVID-19. This sequence joins TRBV11-2 and TRBJ2-1, with 15 bases matching TRBD2. This specimen was peripheral blood, taken after recovery from COVID-19. The CDR3 DNA is TGTGCCAGCACCCGGACTAGCGGGAGGGGTTGGGTTAATGAGCAGTTCTTC. It yields the protein CASTRTSGRGWVNEQFF.